This entry concerns a single T cell receptor (beta chain). This sample was taken from a study of cytomegalovirus exposure and HLA in healthy donors. CDR1 and CDR2 from the germline V gene are SGHRS and YFSETQ. The CDR3 is 14 amino acids. The germline V and J ends were trimmed by 7 bases and 3 bases, with 16 bases remaining between them. Using immunoSEQ multiplex PCR, the repertoire was profiled, and TCRdb retains in-frame clones only, with some absent. The sample contains hundreds of thousands of clones, more than 80% of which appear only once. The sequence derives from a woman aged 18-29 years in good health and CMV-seronegative. The chain couples TRBV5-1 to TRBJ1-1; D is possibly TRBD1 (6 bases). Sample: PBMCs. CDR3 amino acids: CASSLRGGDTEAFF. The DNA for the CDR3 is TGCGCCAGCTCACTCAGGGGAGGGGACACTGAAGCTTTCTTT.